The 27 T cell receptor beta chains below were found in one sample sequenced in a study of T cells in Graves' hyperthyroidism and ophthalmopathy. Amplification targeted TCR beta CDR3 regions from RNA transcripts. A first-round RT-PCR of the TCR CDR3 used the HTBI primer set. Each CDR3 protein gets one entry after TCRdb re-called the multiplex PCR reads with MiXCR. The repertoire holds nearly 250,000 distinct CDR3 sequences, with 16% as singletons. The sequencing input was blood. The source of these receptors is a woman between 18 and 29 years old with Graves' ophthalmopathy.

This clonotype was counted ten times or more. The V and J genes are TRBV7-9 and TRBJ2-1; D is possibly TRBD1 or TRBD2 (5 bases each). The CDR3 consists of 12 residues. Germline V lookup: CDR1 SEHNR, CDR2 FQNEAQ (reference sequence). Between the trimmed V and J ends, which lost 7 bases and 8 bases, there was a span of 12 bases. Written as DNA, the CDR3 is TGTGCCAGCATGAGGGGAATCCATGAGCAGTTCTTC. It codes for CASMRGIHEQFF.

The rearrangement joins TRBV27 to TRBJ2-2, with D perhaps matching TRBD1 or TRBD2 (5 bases each). The CDR3 length is 15 residues. With 10 bases removed from V and 6 bases from J, the gap between germline ends came to 21 bases. CDR1 is MNHEY, CDR2 SMNVEV, per germline (reference sequence). The CDR3 nucleotides are TGTGCCACTCACCAGAAAGGGACCGGGGCCGGGGAGCTGTTTTTT. This gives the protein CATHQKGTGAGELFF.

This clonotype was recorded at least ten times. The chain recombines TRBV7-9 with TRBJ2-7, with 14 bases that match TRBD2. Germline assignment: CDR1 SEHNR and CDR2 FQNEAQ (reference sequence). The CDR3 length is 16 residues. V shed 3 bases, J shed 4 bases, and the junction held 5 bases outside the gene matches. CDR3 loop: CASSLTSGRAGYEQYF. In DNA, the CDR3 is TGTGCCAGCAGCTTGACTAGCGGGAGGGCTGGGTACGAGCAGTACTTC.

At least ten counts were recorded for this clonotype. The chain links TRBV6-1 to TRBJ2-1; the match to TRBD2 covers 8 bases. With 9 bases clipped from V and 2 bases from J, the junction kept 15 bases outside the gene matches. From germline, CDR1 is MNHNS and CDR2 SASEGT. The CDR3 consists of 17 residues. The CDR3 protein is CASGGPLAGGPYNEQFF. The CDR3 DNA sequence: TGTGCCAGTGGGGGCCCCCTTGCGGGGGGCCCCTACAATGAGCAGTTCTTC.

This clonotype occurred many times. This sequence joins TRBV7-9 and TRBJ2-5; the match to TRBD2 covers 7 bases. This CDR3 region has 15 residues. Germline V gives CDR1 SEHNR, CDR2 FQNEAQ (reference sequence). After removal of 1 base from V and 1 base from J, the junction contained 3 bases not matched to a gene. This CDR3 reads CASSLVGGGQETQYF. The CDR3 nucleotides are TGTGCCAGCAGCTTAGTTGGCGGGGGCCAAGAGACCCAGTACTTC.

This clonotype was counted many times. The chain couples TRBV20-1 to TRBJ2-2, with TRBD1 matching 8 bases. The CDR3 runs to 14 residues. Germline V gene lookup returns CDR1 DFQATT and CDR2 SNEGSKA (reference sequence). Germline trimming cut 5 bases from V and 1 base from J; bases unmatched to any gene: 3. The CDR3: CSAYDRGNTGELFF. The CDR3 bases are TGCAGTGCTTACGACAGGGGGAACACCGGGGAGCTGTTTTTT.

This clonotype was seen at least ten times. The chain is built from TRBV6-1 and TRBJ2-7, with 8 bases matching TRBD1. This CDR3 is built from 13 residues. Germline CDR1 is MNHNS and CDR2 is SASEGT. V lost 6 bases to trimming and J lost 2 bases; unmatched junction nucleotides: 3. The chain's CDR3 is CASRRTGPYEQYF. CDR3 nucleotides: TGTGCCAGCAGACGGACAGGGCCCTACGAGCAGTACTTC.

This sequence joins TRBV5-4 and TRBJ2-3; D call uncertain. Germline CDR1 reads SGHNT; CDR2 reads YYREEE (reference sequence). The CDR3 is made up of 14 amino acids. Trimming took off 2 bases at V and 2 bases at J, with 9 bases between the two ends. The CDR3 coding sequence is TGTGCCAGCAGCTTACTCGAGAACACAGATACGCAGTATTTT. This encodes CASSLLENTDTQYF.

This sequence joins TRBV28 and TRBJ2-7; TRBD1 aligns across 9 bases. Trimming took 5 bases from V and 6 from J; bases not matched to a gene: 8. This CDR3 spans 14 amino acids. The germline V gene encodes CDR1 MDHEN and CDR2 SYDVKM. In DNA form, the CDR3 reads TGTGCCAGCAGTGCGGGACAGGGTCGCTCCGAGCAGTACTTC. Protein: CASSAGQGRSEQYF.

This clonotype has a count of ten or more. The rearrangement links TRBV2 to TRBJ2-1; 8 positions match TRBD1. V lost 10 bases, J lost 8 bases, and 16 bases stayed unmatched. Germline V gene sequence: CDR1 SNHLY, CDR2 FYNNEI. There are 15 residues in the CDR3. The DNA for the CDR3 is TGTGCCACCTGGGGGCAGGGGGCTAGCTTCGATGAGCAGTTCTTC. Amino acid sequence: CATWGQGASFDEQFF.

This clonotype has a count of ten or more. Written as DNA, the CDR3 is TGTGCCAGCAGCTTGTATGGAGGAGGAGGCTACACCTTC. It codes for CASSLYGGGGYTF. The chain uses TRBV5-4 and TRBJ1-2; D not resolved. V lost 1 base, J lost 8 bases, and 12 bases lay in between. Looked up from germline, CDR1 is SGHNT and CDR2 is YYREEE (reference sequence). The CDR3 spans 13 residues. The whole variable domain, remainder taken from reference TRBV5-4 and TRBJ1-2, is ETGVTQSPTHLIKTRGQQVTLRCSSQSGHNTVSWYQQALGQGPQFIFQYYREEENGRGNFPPRFSGLQFPNYSSELNVNALELDDSALYLCASSLYGGGGYTFGSGTRLTVV.

This clonotype was seen repeatedly, ten times or more. The rearrangement links TRBV20-1 to TRBJ1-1; the D gene is possibly TRBD1 (5 bases). Germline lookup yields CDR1 DFQATT and CDR2 SNEGSKA (reference sequence). The CDR3 is 14 residues long. Trimming stripped 5 bases from V and 0 bases from J, with 13 bases between. CDR3 region: CSAGGELMNTEAFF. As DNA, the CDR3 is TGCAGTGCTGGGGGGGAACTCATGAACACTGAAGCTTTCTTT.

This clonotype was counted at least ten times. The chain links TRBV12-3 or TRBV12-4 to TRBJ1-1, with 8 bases lining up with TRBD1. The CDR3 sequence is 15 residues long. V gave up 5 bases and J gave up 1 base; unmatched junction bases: 6. The CDR3 loop reads CASSPGQGRNTEAFF. CDR3 coding DNA: TGTGCCAGCAGTCCTGGACAGGGAAGGAACACTGAAGCTTTCTTT.

A few counts support this clonotype. The chain links TRBV4-1 to TRBJ1-6; D gene ambiguous. V lost 1 base and J lost 8, with 18 bases in between. The germline V gene encodes CDR1 MGHRA and CDR2 YSYEKL. The CDR3 contains 17 residues. The CDR3 nucleotides are TGCGCCAGCAGCCAAGGCAGGCTGGGGATCGAGTATTCACCCCTCCACTTT. Protein sequence: CASSQGRLGIEYSPLHF.

At least ten counts were recorded for this clonotype. This chain joins TRBV29-1 and TRBJ1-4; D is undetermined. Trimming took off 0 bases at V and 4 bases at J, with 6 bases between the two ends. The length of the CDR3 is 13 residues. Per germline, CDR1 SQVTM and CDR2 ANQGSEA. Here the CDR3 reads CSVEDRGNEKLFF. In nucleotides, the CDR3 is TGCAGCGTTGAAGATCGGGGTAATGAAAAACTGTTTTTT.

V gene TRBV18 combines with J gene TRBJ2-3, with 10 nucleotides matching TRBD2. Germline loops: CDR1 KGHSH, CDR2 LQKENI. V lost 6 bases, J lost 0 bases, and 6 bases stayed unmatched. This CDR3 comprises 16 residues. CDR3 DNA sequence: TGTGCCAGCTCTCCAGGACTAGCGGTTAGCACAGATACGCAGTATTTT. Residues: CASSPGLAVSTDTQYF.

The rearrangement links TRBV5-4 to TRBJ2-1, with D perhaps assigned TRBD1 or TRBD2 (5 bases each). The germline V and J ends were trimmed by 4 bases and 4 bases, with 15 bases remaining between them. Germline V lookup: CDR1 SGHNT, CDR2 YYREEE (reference sequence). This CDR3 comprises 15 residues. The CDR3 sequence is CASSAGDARYNEQFF. The CDR3 DNA sequence: TGTGCCAGCAGCGCTGGGGACGCACGATACAATGAGCAGTTCTTC.

This clonotype was picked up many times. This chain uses TRBV27 with TRBJ1-1; 10 nucleotides line up with TRBD1. CDR3 length: 14 residues. V lost 5 bases, J lost 10 bases, and 10 bases stayed unmatched. CDR1 is MNHEY, CDR2 SMNVEV, per germline (reference sequence). Here the CDR3 DNA reads TGTGCCAGCAGTCCGGGGACAGGGGCGTCTAGAGCTTTCTTT. This sequence encodes CASSPGTGASRAFF.

This clonotype was detected ten times or more. The chain carries TRBV12-3 or TRBV12-4 and TRBJ1-3; D gene ambiguous. The V gene lost 5 bases and the J gene lost 0 bases, with 11 bases spanning the gap. CDR3 length: 15 amino acids. The CDR3 sequence is CASSHFSVSGNTIYF. CDR3 bases: TGTGCCAGCAGTCACTTCAGCGTCTCTGGAAACACCATATATTTT.

This clonotype was seen many times. The rearrangement uses TRBV24-1 and TRBJ1-2; possible D gene TRBD1, 5 bases. The CDR3 covers 14 residues. Germline V gene lookup returns CDR1 KGHDR and CDR2 SFDVKD. V dropped 4 bases and J dropped 6 bases, with 14 bases sitting between them. CDR3 nucleotide sequence: TGTGCCACCAGTGACGGAGGCAGGGTCCATGGCTACACCTTC. Translation: CATSDGGRVHGYTF.

In its sample, this clonotype was seen many times. V and J are TRBV20-1 and TRBJ1-2; D is perhaps TRBD1 (5 bases). The CDR3 loop spans 11 amino acids. Trimming cost V 6 bases and J 8 bases, with 13 bases left between them. CDR1 is DFQATT and CDR2 is SNEGSKA in the germline V gene (reference sequence). In DNA form, the CDR3 reads TGCAGTGCCCCGTGGGGGTCGGGCTACACCTTC. This gives the protein CSAPWGSGYTF.

A remark on this clonotype: With a much larger clone just one base away, this may be a read error. This chain uses TRBV18 with TRBJ2-2; 9 nucleotides agree with TRBD1. Germline assignment: CDR1 KGHSH and CDR2 LQKENI. The CDR3 spans 14 residues. CDR3 sequence (DNA): TGTGGCAGCTCACGGGACAGGGACACCGGGGAGCTGTTTTTT. Encoded protein: CGSSRDRDTGELFF.

This clonotype came up many times. V gene TRBV4-3 combines with J gene TRBJ2-1; 10 positions agree with TRBD2. Trimming at V came to 0 bases and at J to 4 bases, leaving 12 bases not matched to a gene. CDR1 and CDR2 from the germline V gene are LGHNA and YSLEER. The CDR3 is 19 residues long. The CDR3 here is CASSQDRIDGLADYNEQFF. CDR3 coding DNA: TGCGCCAGCAGCCAAGATCGTATCGACGGACTAGCGGATTACAATGAGCAGTTCTTC.

This clonotype was observed at least ten times. The chain combines TRBV5-1 with TRBJ1-6, with D unclear. Germline V gene data show CDR1 as SGHRS and CDR2 as YFSETQ. The CDR3 sequence is 14 residues long. Trimming removed 5 bases from V and 9 bases from J, with 15 bases in between. CDR3 sequence: CASSLPRQSSPLHF. The CDR3, as DNA: TGCGCCAGCAGTCTTCCCCGCCAAAGTTCACCCCTCCACTTT.

In its sample, this clonotype was seen many times. The gene calls are TRBV6-5 and TRBJ1-5, with TRBD1 as a possible D gene (6 bases). The V and J ends lost 0 bases and 2 bases respectively, with 8 bases between them. This CDR3 is 15 amino acids long. Germline lookup yields CDR1 MNHEY and CDR2 SVGAGI. As DNA, the CDR3 is TGTGCCAGCAGTTACTCAGGGGGGCGCAATCAGCCCCAGCATTTT. Amino acids: CASSYSGGRNQPQHF.

This clonotype appeared many times. The rearrangement joins TRBV28 to TRBJ1-3; 7 bases are a match to TRBD1. Looked up from germline, CDR1 is MDHEN and CDR2 is SYDVKM. V was clipped by 3 bases and J by 0 bases; unmatched bases: 17. The CDR3 consists of 20 residues. The CDR3 region has the DNA TGTGCCAGCAGTTTCTCCCCCGGGACAGCCGCATGGGCCTCTGGAAACACCATATATTTT. Translating gives CASSFSPGTAAWASGNTIYF.

This clonotype was seen ten or more times. V and J are TRBV7-9 and TRBJ2-7; D remains unclear. CDR1 SEHNR and CDR2 FQNEAQ come from the germline V gene (reference sequence). Trimming removed 4 bases from V and 3 bases from J, with 10 bases in between. The CDR3 contains 13 residues. CDR3 DNA sequence: TGTGCCAGCAGCTCGTCCAGGAGCTACGAGCAGTACTTC. Protein product: CASSSSRSYEQYF.